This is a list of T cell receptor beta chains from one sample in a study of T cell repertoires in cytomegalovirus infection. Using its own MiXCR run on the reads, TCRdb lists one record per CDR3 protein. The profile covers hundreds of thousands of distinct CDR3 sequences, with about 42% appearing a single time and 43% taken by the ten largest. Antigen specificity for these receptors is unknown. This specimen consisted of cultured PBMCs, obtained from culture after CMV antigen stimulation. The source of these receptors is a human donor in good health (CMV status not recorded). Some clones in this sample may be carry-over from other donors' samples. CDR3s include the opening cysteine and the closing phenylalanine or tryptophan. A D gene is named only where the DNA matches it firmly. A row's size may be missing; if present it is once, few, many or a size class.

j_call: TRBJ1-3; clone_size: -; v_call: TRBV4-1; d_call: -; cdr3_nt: TGCGCCAGCAGCCACCCGGGACGAGTGTCTGGAAACACCATATATTTT; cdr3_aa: CASSHPGRVSGNTIYF
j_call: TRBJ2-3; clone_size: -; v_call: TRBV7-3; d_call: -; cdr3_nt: TGTGCCAGCAGCTTGTCGTCCCTTGGCACAGATACGCAGTATTTT; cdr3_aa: CASSLSSLGTDTQYF
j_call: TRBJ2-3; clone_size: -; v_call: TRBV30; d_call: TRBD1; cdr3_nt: TGTGCCTGTCCTCACCCGACAGGGGGTACAGATACGCAGTATTTT; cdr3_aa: CACPHPTGGTDTQYF
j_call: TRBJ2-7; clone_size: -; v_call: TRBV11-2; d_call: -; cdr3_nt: TGTGCCAGCAGCTTAGATCGGACACGTTTTTACGAGCAGTACTTC; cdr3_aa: CASSLDRTRFYEQYF
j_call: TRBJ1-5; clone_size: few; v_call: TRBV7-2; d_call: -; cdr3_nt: TGTGCCAGCAGCTTAATCGTGGAGCCGCCCCAGCATTTT; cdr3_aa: CASSLIVEPPQHF
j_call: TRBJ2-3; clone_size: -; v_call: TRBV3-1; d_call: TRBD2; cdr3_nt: TGTGCCAGCAGCCGAACCGGGACTAGCGGGAGAGGTTCAGATACGCAGTATTTT; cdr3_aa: CASSRTGTSGRGSDTQYF
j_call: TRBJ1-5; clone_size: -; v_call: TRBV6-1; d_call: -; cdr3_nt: TGTGCCAGCAGTGGGGGGGTTGGCAATCAGCCCCAGCATTTT; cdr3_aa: CASSGGVGNQPQHF
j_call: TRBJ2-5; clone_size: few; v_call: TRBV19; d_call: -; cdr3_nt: TGTGCCAGTAGTATAGCAACGTTGGGGCAAGAGACCCAGTACTTC; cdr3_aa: CASSIATLGQETQYF
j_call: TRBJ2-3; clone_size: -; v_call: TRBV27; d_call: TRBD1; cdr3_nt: TGTGCCAGCACACCTTATGGCGGGACAGGGAGAACAGATACGCAGTATTTT; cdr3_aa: CASTPYGGTGRTDTQYF
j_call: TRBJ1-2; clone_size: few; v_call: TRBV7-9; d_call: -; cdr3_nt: TGTGCCAGCAGCCCGCCGGGCAGTGCCTATGGCTACACCTTC; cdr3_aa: CASSPPGSAYGYTF
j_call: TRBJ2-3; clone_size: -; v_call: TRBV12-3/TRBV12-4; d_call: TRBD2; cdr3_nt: TGTGCCAGCCTCGGCGGGGGTGGGACGCAGTATTTT; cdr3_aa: CASLGGGGTQYF
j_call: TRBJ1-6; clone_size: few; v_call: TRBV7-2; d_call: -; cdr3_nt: TGTGCCAGCAGCCCTTGGAGCTCCTATAATTCACCCCTCCACTTT; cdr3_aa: CASSPWSSYNSPLHF
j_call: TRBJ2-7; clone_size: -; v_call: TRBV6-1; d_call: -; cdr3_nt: TGTGCCAGCCATAAGCGAACGGCCTACGAGCAGTACTTC; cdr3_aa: CASHKRTAYEQYF
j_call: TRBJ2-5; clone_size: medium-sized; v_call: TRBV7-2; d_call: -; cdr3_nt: TGTGCCAGCAGCCCTCAAGAGACCCAGTACTTC; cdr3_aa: CASSPQETQYF
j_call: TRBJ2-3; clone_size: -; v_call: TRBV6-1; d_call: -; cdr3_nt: TGTGCCAGCAGTTACAGCGGAGTACGATTGGGTACGCAGTATTTT; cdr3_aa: CASSYSGVRLGTQYF
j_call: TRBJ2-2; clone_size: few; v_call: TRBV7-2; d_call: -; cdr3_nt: TGTGCCAGCAGCTTAAGGCCCACCGGGGAGCTGTTTTTT; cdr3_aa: CASSLRPTGELFF
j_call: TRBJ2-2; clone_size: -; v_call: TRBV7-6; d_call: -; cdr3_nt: TGTGCCAGCAGCTTGGCTAGCGACACCGGGGAGCTGTTTTTT; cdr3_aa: CASSLASDTGELFF
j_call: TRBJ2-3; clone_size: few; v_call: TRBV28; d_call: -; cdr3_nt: TGTGCCAGCAGTTTTGAGTGGGGCACAGATACGCAGTATTTT; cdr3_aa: CASSFEWGTDTQYF
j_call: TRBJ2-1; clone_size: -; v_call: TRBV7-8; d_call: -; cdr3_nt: TGTGCCAGCAGCTTCCGTTGGGGAGCACGCAAAGTGCAGTTCTTC; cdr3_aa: CASSFRWGARKVQFF
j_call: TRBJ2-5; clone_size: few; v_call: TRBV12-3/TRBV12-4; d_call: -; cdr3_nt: TGTGCCAGCAGACAGGGTTCGGTCGGAGAGACCCAGTACTTC; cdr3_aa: CASRQGSVGETQYF
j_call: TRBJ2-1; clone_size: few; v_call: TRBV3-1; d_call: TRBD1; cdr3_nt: TGTGCCAGCAGCACCCGGACAGGGGAGAATGAGCAGTTCTTC; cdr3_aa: CASSTRTGENEQFF
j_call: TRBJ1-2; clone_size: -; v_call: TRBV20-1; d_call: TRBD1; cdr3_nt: TGCAGTGCTAGACCCCCGGGGGGGACAGGGGACTATTTCTATGGCTACACCTTC; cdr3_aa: CSARPPGGTGDYFYGYTF
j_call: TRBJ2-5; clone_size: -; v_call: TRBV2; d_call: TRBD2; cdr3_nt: TGTGCCAGCAGTGAGCTAGCGGGAGCATGGTTGCAAGAGACCCAGTACTTC; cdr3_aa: CASSELAGAWLQETQYF
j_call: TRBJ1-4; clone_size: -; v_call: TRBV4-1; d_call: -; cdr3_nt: TGCGCCAGCAGCCAAGATCCGACAGCTAATGAAAAACTGTTTTTT; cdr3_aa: CASSQDPTANEKLFF
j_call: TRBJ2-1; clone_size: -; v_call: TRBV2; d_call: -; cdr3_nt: TGTGCCAGCAGTGAGAGGCTAGCGCACAATGAGCAGTTCTTC; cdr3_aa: CASSERLAHNEQFF
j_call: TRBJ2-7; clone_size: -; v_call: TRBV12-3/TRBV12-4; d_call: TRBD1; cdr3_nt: TGTGCCAGCAGTCCCCTACAGGGGCCAAACCCCTACGAGCAGTACTTC; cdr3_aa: CASSPLQGPNPYEQYF
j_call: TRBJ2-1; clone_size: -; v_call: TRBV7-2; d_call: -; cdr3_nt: TGTGCCAGCAGCTTAGTGGTTGAGCAGTTCTTC; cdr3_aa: CASSLVVEQFF
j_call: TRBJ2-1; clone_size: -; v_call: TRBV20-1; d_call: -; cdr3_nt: TGCAGTGCTAAAATGTGGGGGGACACGATTTACAATGAGCAGTTCTTC; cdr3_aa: CSAKMWGDTIYNEQFF
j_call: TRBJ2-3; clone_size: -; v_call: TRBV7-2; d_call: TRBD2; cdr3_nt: TGTGCCAGCAGCTTAGGGGGACTAGCTGGCACAGATACGCAGTATTTT; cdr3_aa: CASSLGGLAGTDTQYF
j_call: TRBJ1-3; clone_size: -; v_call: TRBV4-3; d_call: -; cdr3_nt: TGCGCCAGCAGCCAAGAACAAGGCCGCGGAAACACCATATATTTT; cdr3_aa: CASSQEQGRGNTIYF
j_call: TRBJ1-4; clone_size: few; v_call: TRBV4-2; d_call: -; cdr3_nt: TGTGCCAGCAGCCAAGATCGGGCAGGGTTGACTAATGAAAAACTGTTTTTT; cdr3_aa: CASSQDRAGLTNEKLFF
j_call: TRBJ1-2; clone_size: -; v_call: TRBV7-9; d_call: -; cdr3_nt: TGTGCCAGCAGACACCGGGAGTATGGCTACACCTTC; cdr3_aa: CASRHREYGYTF
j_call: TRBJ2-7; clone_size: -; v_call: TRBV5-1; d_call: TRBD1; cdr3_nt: TGCGCCAGCAGCTCGCAGTCCGGGACAGGGCGGTCCGAGCAGTACTTC; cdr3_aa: CASSSQSGTGRSEQYF
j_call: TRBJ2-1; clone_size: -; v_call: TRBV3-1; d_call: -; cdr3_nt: TGTGCCAGCAGCCAATCGGGGGTGGCTGAGCAGTTCTTC; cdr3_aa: CASSQSGVAEQFF
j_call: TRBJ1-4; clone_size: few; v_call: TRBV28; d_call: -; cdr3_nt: TGTGCCAGCAGTACTGGGGCAGCTAATGAAAAACTGTTTTTT; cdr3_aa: CASSTGAANEKLFF
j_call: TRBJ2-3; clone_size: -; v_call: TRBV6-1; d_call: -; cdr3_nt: TGTGCCAGCATTGAGGCAGGCACAGATACGCAGTATTTT; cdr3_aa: CASIEAGTDTQYF
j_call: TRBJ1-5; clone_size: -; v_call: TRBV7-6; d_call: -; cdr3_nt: TGTGCCAGCAGCCCGGGACACTCGAATAGCAATCAGCCCCAGCATTTT; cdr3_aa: CASSPGHSNSNQPQHF
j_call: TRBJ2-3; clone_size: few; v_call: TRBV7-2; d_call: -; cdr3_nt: TGTGCCAGCAGCTTAGACTTCCTCACAGATACGCAGTATTTT; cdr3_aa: CASSLDFLTDTQYF
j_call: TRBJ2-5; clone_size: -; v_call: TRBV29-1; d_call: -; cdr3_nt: TGCAGCGCATCAGAGCTGGGGGGGCCAGAGACCCAGTACTTC; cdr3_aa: CSASELGGPETQYF
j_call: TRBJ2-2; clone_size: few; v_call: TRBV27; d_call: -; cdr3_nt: TGTGCCAGCAGGAGGACAGCGAACACCGGGGAGCTGTTTTTT; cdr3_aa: CASRRTANTGELFF
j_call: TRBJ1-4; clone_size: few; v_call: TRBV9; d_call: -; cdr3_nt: TGTGCCAGCAGCGTAGGAGTTCAGCGTTTGGGTGAAAAACTGTTTTTT; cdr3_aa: CASSVGVQRLGEKLFF
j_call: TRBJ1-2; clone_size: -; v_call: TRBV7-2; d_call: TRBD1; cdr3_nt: TGTGCCAGCAGCTTAAGGGACAGATACTATGGCTACACCTTC; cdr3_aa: CASSLRDRYYGYTF
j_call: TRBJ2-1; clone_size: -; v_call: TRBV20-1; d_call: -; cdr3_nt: TGCAGTGCCACAATCGACACAGAGTGGGATGGCAATGAGCAGTTCTTC; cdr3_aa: CSATIDTEWDGNEQFF
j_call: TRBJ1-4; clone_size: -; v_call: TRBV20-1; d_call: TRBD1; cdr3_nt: TGCAGTGCTCCATCACAGGGGAATGAAAAACTGTTTTTT; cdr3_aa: CSAPSQGNEKLFF
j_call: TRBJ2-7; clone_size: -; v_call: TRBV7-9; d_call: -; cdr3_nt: TGTGCCAGCAGCCCAAACCGGGACTCAAGGCAGTACTTC; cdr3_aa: CASSPNRDSRQYF
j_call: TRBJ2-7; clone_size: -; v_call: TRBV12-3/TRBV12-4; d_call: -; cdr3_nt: TGTGCCAGCAGTTTAGGAATCCGCGGCATGAACGAGCAGTACTTC; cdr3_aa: CASSLGIRGMNEQYF
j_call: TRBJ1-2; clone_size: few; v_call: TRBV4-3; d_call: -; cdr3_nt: TGCGCCAGCAGCCAAAAAGTGGAGTCGTCCTATGGCTACACCTTC; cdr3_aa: CASSQKVESSYGYTF
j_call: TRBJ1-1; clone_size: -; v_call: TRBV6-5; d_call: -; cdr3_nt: TGTGCCAGCAGTTACGGAGGCCTTGGCACTGAAGCTTTCTTT; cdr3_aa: CASSYGGLGTEAFF
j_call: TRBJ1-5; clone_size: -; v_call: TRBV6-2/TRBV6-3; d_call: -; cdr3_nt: TGTGCCAGCATCCGGGACTCCAATAGCAATCAGCCCCAGCATTTT; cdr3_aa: CASIRDSNSNQPQHF
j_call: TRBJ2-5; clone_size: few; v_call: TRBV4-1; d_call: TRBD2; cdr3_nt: TGCGCCAGCAGCCAAGGAAGGGGACTAGCGGGAGTTGTGGAGACCCAGTACTTC; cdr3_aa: CASSQGRGLAGVVETQYF
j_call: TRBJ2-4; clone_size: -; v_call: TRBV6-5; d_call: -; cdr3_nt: TGTGCCAGCAGACAGTTGACAGGAAAAAACATTCAGTACTTC; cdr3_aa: CASRQLTGKNIQYF
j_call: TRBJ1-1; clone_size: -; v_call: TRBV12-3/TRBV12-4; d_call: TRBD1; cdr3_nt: TGTGCCAGCAGTCGCCGACAGGGGGGCACTGAAGCTTTCTTT; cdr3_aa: CASSRRQGGTEAFF
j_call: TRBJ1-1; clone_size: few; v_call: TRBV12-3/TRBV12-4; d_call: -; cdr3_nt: TGTGCCAGCAGCCATCTAGGAATGAACACTGAAGCTTTCTTT; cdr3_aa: CASSHLGMNTEAFF
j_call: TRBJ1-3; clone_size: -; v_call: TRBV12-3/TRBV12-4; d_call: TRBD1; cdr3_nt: TGTGCCAGCACTCCGGGACAGGGGTCTGGAAACACCATATATTTT; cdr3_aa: CASTPGQGSGNTIYF
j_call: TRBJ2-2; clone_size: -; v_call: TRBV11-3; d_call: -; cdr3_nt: TGTGCCAGCAGCTTAGGGAGATACCTAGACACCGGGGAGCTGTTTTTT; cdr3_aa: CASSLGRYLDTGELFF